The TCR beta chain described here comes from a study of T cells in Graves' hyperthyroidism and ophthalmopathy. This CDR3 is 10 amino acids long. The germline V gene has CDR1 SNHLY and CDR2 FYNNEI. V dropped 6 bases and J dropped 3 bases, with 2 bases sitting between them. General observations from the study: Most thyroid clonotypes expanded above 0.001 were also detected in blood. Median prediction lead before ophthalmopathy onset was 5 to 7 months with the model.

There were TCR beta CDR3 regions amplified from RNA transcripts. HTBI primers were used for first-round RT-PCR of the TCR CDR3. Via MiXCR, TCRdb re-called the multiplex PCR reads, giving one row per CDR3 protein. The sample includes 660,000 or so distinct CDR3 sequences, over 40% of them seen just once. This clonotype was counted ten times or more. Its antigen is currently unknown. Material: peripheral blood or thyroid tissue (not recorded which). J is TRBJ1-2 and V is TRBV2; D is uncertain. The TCR sequence derives from an adult man with Graves' disease, either hyperthyroidism or ophthalmopathy (not recorded which). CDR3 nucleotide sequence: TGTGCCAGCAGGGACTATGGCTACACCTTC. Amino acids: CASRDYGYTF. Full variable domain (outside the CDR3, taken from reference TRBV2 and TRBJ1-2): EPEVTQTPSHQVTQMGQEVILRCVPISNHLYFYWYRQILGQKVEFLVSFYNNEISEKSEIFDDQFSVERPDGSNFTLKIRSTKLEDSAMYFCASRDYGYTFGSGTRLTVV.